The rows below give T cell receptor beta chains drawn from one sample of a study of T cells in Graves' hyperthyroidism and ophthalmopathy. From the multiplex PCR reads, TCRdb called clonotypes with MiXCR, one entry per CDR3 protein. This table has about 24,000 distinct CDR3 sequences, under 55% appearing once. The specimen was blood. The receptors were sampled from a woman aged 40 to 50 with Graves' hyperthyroidism that later progressed to Graves' ophthalmopathy. Both conserved end residues are part of each CDR3. Each record gives: V gene, CDR3 length, D gene, J gene, CDR3 protein. A D gene is named only where the DNA matches it firmly.

V gene: TRBV20-1
CDR3 length: 14
D gene: NA
J gene: TRBJ2-3
CDR3 protein: CSASSVASTDTQYF

V gene: TRBV20-1
CDR3 length: 12
D gene: NA
J gene: TRBJ2-3
CDR3 protein: CSAPMATDTQYF

V gene: TRBV15
CDR3 length: 13
D gene: NA
J gene: TRBJ1-1
CDR3 protein: CATSRKTDTEAFF

V gene: TRBV20-1
CDR3 length: 13
D gene: TRBD2
J gene: TRBJ2-7
CDR3 protein: CSGGTSGAYEQYF

V gene: TRBV12-3/TRBV12-4
CDR3 length: 12
D gene: NA
J gene: TRBJ2-1
CDR3 protein: CASSFGVNEQFF

V gene: TRBV7-9
CDR3 length: 16
D gene: TRBD2
J gene: TRBJ2-1
CDR3 protein: CAAGTSGANSYNEQFF

V gene: TRBV6-1
CDR3 length: 19
D gene: NA
J gene: TRBJ2-1
CDR3 protein: CASSHRDRGLAGVPNEQFF

V gene: TRBV27
CDR3 length: 15
D gene: TRBD1
J gene: TRBJ2-1
CDR3 protein: CASSRGQFSYNEQFF

V gene: TRBV29-1
CDR3 length: 14
D gene: NA
J gene: TRBJ2-7
CDR3 protein: CSVSASGRRNEQYF

V gene: TRBV5-4
CDR3 length: 14
D gene: NA
J gene: TRBJ1-1
CDR3 protein: CASSLKGQNTEAFF

V gene: TRBV20-1
CDR3 length: 14
D gene: TRBD2
J gene: TRBJ2-1
CDR3 protein: CSARGGGRRGEQFF

V gene: TRBV7-2
CDR3 length: 18
D gene: TRBD2
J gene: TRBJ2-1
CDR3 protein: CASSFGRTSSSSYNEQFF

V gene: TRBV7-3
CDR3 length: 13
D gene: NA
J gene: TRBJ2-1
CDR3 protein: CASSFSTYNEQFF

V gene: TRBV20-1
CDR3 length: 12
D gene: NA
J gene: TRBJ2-7
CDR3 protein: CSARDGLDEQYF

V gene: TRBV19
CDR3 length: 15
D gene: NA
J gene: TRBJ2-1
CDR3 protein: CASSISSRSDNEQFF

V gene: TRBV20-1
CDR3 length: 13
D gene: NA
J gene: TRBJ1-1
CDR3 protein: CSALGVMNTEAFF

V gene: TRBV6-1
CDR3 length: 14
D gene: TRBD1
J gene: TRBJ1-5
CDR3 protein: CASSSGQVNQPQHF

V gene: TRBV10-3
CDR3 length: 14
D gene: TRBD1
J gene: TRBJ1-1
CDR3 protein: CAISTDRENTEAFF

V gene: TRBV12-3/TRBV12-4
CDR3 length: 15
D gene: TRBD2
J gene: TRBJ2-3
CDR3 protein: CASSPIAGGINEQYF

V gene: TRBV20-1
CDR3 length: 17
D gene: TRBD2
J gene: TRBJ2-7
CDR3 protein: CSARTRTSGEGWYEQYF

V gene: TRBV30
CDR3 length: 14
D gene: NA
J gene: TRBJ2-3
CDR3 protein: CAWSGGPSTDTQYF

V gene: TRBV5-1
CDR3 length: 13
D gene: NA
J gene: TRBJ2-1
CDR3 protein: CASSLVGIHEQFF

V gene: TRBV6-4
CDR3 length: 13
D gene: NA
J gene: TRBJ2-1
CDR3 protein: CASSEREENEQFF

V gene: TRBV20-1
CDR3 length: 13
D gene: TRBD2
J gene: TRBJ2-7
CDR3 protein: CSATSGSAYEQYF

V gene: TRBV30
CDR3 length: 15
D gene: NA
J gene: TRBJ2-3
CDR3 protein: CAGDGGTGASDTQYF

V gene: TRBV20-1
CDR3 length: 13
D gene: TRBD1
J gene: TRBJ1-2
CDR3 protein: CSAGRTGGGSYTF

V gene: TRBV12-3/TRBV12-4
CDR3 length: 15
D gene: NA
J gene: TRBJ2-2
CDR3 protein: CASSLRTHNTGELFF

V gene: TRBV29-1
CDR3 length: 13
D gene: TRBD1
J gene: TRBJ1-6
CDR3 protein: CSVGQGAGSPLHF

V gene: TRBV29-1
CDR3 length: 15
D gene: NA
J gene: TRBJ2-5
CDR3 protein: CSDPIIGEPRETQYF

V gene: TRBV20-1
CDR3 length: 15
D gene: TRBD1
J gene: TRBJ1-4
CDR3 protein: CSAFPIQGVRGKLFF

V gene: TRBV7-2
CDR3 length: 15
D gene: TRBD2
J gene: TRBJ2-1
CDR3 protein: CASSLMAGGPNEQFF

V gene: TRBV7-2
CDR3 length: 14
D gene: NA
J gene: TRBJ2-7
CDR3 protein: CASSPPGPGFEQYF

V gene: TRBV6-1
CDR3 length: 11
D gene: NA
J gene: TRBJ1-2
CDR3 protein: CASSMVYGYTF

V gene: TRBV29-1
CDR3 length: 14
D gene: TRBD2
J gene: TRBJ2-1
CDR3 protein: CSVESGRALNEQFF

V gene: TRBV19
CDR3 length: 11
D gene: NA
J gene: TRBJ1-4
CDR3 protein: CASSIRAPLFF

V gene: TRBV27
CDR3 length: 13
D gene: NA
J gene: TRBJ1-1
CDR3 protein: CARTEPMNTEAFF

V gene: TRBV20-1
CDR3 length: 16
D gene: NA
J gene: TRBJ2-1
CDR3 protein: CSASIRETSSYNEQFF

V gene: TRBV20-1
CDR3 length: 15
D gene: TRBD2
J gene: TRBJ2-3
CDR3 protein: CSASSGTSVTDTQYF

V gene: TRBV9
CDR3 length: 16
D gene: NA
J gene: TRBJ2-3
CDR3 protein: CASSTRLGGDTDTQYF

V gene: TRBV2
CDR3 length: 15
D gene: TRBD1
J gene: TRBJ1-3
CDR3 protein: CASRLTGGEGNTIYF

V gene: TRBV5-1
CDR3 length: 13
D gene: NA
J gene: TRBJ2-2
CDR3 protein: CASSQSSTSSGFF

V gene: TRBV10-3
CDR3 length: 15
D gene: NA
J gene: TRBJ1-2
CDR3 protein: CAISESSVDQYGYTF

V gene: TRBV29-1
CDR3 length: 13
D gene: NA
J gene: TRBJ2-4
CDR3 protein: CSVGVAEADIQYF

V gene: TRBV19
CDR3 length: 16
D gene: TRBD2
J gene: TRBJ2-2
CDR3 protein: CASSRGLAGGTGELFF